This TCR beta chain is from a study of cytomegalovirus exposure and HLA in healthy donors. With V trimmed by 2 bases and J by 8 bases, 12 bases remained unmatched. This CDR3 is built from 16 residues. CDR1 is MNHNY and CDR2 is SVGAGI in the germline V gene (reference sequence). Both 60 Vbeta primers and 13 Jbeta primers went into the PCR. The repertoire was sequenced with immunoSEQ multiplex PCR; TCRdb's copy has only in-frame clones and lacks some. The sample has approximately 140,000 clones, approximately 77% seen once. This TCR came from a woman aged 50 to 60 in good health and CMV-seronegative. Input material: PBMCs. This sequence joins TRBV6-6 and TRBJ2-1; TRBD2 matches at 7 bases. This CDR3 is CASSYAGQPSGDEQFF. DNA of the CDR3: TGTGCCAGCAGTTACGCGGGGCAACCCAGCGGGGATGAGCAGTTCTTC.